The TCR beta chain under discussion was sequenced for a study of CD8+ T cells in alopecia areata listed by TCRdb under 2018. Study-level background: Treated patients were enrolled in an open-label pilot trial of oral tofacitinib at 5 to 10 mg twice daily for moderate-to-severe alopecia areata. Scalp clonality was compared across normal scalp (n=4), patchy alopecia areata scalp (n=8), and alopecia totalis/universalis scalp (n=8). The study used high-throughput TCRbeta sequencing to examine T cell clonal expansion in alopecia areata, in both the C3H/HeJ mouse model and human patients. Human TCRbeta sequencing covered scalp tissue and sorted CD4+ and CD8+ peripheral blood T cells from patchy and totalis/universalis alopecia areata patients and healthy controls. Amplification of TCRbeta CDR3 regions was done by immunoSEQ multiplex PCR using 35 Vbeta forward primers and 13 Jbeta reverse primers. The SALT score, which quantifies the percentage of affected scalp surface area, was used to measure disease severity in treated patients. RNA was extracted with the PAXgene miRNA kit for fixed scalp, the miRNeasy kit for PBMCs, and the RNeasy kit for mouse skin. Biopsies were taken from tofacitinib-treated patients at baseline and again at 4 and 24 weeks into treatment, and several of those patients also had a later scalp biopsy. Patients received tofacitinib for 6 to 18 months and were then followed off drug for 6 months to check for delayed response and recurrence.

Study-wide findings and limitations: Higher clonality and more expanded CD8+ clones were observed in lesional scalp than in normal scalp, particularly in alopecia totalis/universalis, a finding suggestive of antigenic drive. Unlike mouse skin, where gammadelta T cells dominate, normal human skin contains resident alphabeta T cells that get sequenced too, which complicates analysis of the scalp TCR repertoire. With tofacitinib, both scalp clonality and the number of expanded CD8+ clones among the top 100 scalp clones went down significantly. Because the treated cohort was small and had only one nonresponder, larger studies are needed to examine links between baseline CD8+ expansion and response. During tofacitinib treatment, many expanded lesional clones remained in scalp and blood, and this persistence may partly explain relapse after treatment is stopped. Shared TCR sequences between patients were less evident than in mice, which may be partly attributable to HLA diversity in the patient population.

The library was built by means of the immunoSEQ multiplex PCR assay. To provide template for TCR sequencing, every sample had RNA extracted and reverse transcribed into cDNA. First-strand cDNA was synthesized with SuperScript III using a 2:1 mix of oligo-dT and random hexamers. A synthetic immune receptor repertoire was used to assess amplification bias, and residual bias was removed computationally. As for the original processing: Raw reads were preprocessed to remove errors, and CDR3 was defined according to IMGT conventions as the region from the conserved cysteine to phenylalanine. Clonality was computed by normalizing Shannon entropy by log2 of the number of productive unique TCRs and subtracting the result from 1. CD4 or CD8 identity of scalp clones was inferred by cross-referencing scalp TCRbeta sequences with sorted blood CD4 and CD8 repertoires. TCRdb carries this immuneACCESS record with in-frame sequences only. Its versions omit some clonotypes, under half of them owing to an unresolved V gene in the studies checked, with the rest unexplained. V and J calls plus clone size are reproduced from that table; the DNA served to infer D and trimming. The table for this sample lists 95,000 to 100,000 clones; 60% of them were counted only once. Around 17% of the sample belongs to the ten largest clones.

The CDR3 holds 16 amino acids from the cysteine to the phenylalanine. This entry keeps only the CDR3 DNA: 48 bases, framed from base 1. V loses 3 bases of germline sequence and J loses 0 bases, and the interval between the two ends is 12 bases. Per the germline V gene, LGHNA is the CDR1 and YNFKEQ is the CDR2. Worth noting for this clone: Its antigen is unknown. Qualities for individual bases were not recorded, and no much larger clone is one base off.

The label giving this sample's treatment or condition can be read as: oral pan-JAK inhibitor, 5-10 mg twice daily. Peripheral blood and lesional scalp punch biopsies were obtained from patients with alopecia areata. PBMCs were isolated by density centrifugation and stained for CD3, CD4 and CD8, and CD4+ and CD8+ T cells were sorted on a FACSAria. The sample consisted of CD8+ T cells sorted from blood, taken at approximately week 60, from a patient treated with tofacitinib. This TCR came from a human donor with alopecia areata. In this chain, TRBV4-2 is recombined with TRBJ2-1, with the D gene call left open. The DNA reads TGTGCCAGCAGCCATGCGACCCTTAGCTCCTACAATGAGCAGTTCTTC. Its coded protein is CASSHATLSSYNEQFF.